This entry is about one T cell receptor beta chain. The CDR3 sequence is 13 residues long. V lost 2 bases and J 4 bases, leaving 9 bases between the germline ends. The germline CDR1 and CDR2 sequences are WSHSY and SAAADI. As originally analysed: Amplification of reference gene primers provided the estimated nucleated cell counts. Clones were read by immunoSEQ multiplex PCR, and TCRdb kept only the in-frame ones, dropping some. The DNA was the basis for D and trimming; V, J and clone size are from that table. This sample carries fewer than 350,000 clones, roughly nine tenths of them seen once, and the ten largest clones take around 4%. The data were taken from a study of blood T cell repertoires in COVID-19. Study background: The cDNA or gDNA used as material had been derived from T cells, B-cell-depleted T cells, or PBMCs.

The sequence was collected from an older woman with COVID-19, enrolled during active disease. The rearrangement links TRBV10-2 to TRBJ2-7, with a tentative D call TRBD1 (6 bases). Specimen: peripheral blood. CDR3 residues: CASSEQGSYEQYF. The CDR3 region has the DNA TGCGCCAGCAGTGAGCAGGGGAGTTACGAGCAGTACTTC.